This T cell receptor (beta chain) was profiled in a study of cytomegalovirus exposure and HLA in healthy donors (dated by TCRdb to 2016 to 2017). Notes on the research overall: According to an earlier analysis of a few hundred of the donors, roughly 180 million T cells yielded 100 million or so unique TCR beta sequences and less than 300 Gb of sequence data. Roughly 300 gigabases of sequencing data and some 85 million unique TCR sequences were included in an early release covering about 700 HLA-typed donors. Among the roughly 380 genotyped donors, roughly 80% belonged to the genetic ancestry cluster associated with self-reported Caucasian donors. The study was designed to test whether signatures of past pathogen exposure could be identified by cataloging public T cell receptors. Using immunosequencing, the study profiled T cell repertoires from fewer than 850 subjects and related those repertoires to cytomegalovirus serostatus. Besides the first cohort of 666 subjects, a separate validation cohort made up of over 95 different subjects was used. To predict cytomegalovirus infection status, the study combined high-throughput TCR immunosequencing, statistical association of individual TCRs with disease status, and machine learning. A later analysis re-examined previously published TCR beta repertoires from around 670 donors and added high-resolution HLA genotyping to investigate patterns of TCR occurrence. Rather than using new phenotypic data, the later analysis identified candidate immune exposures from TCR beta sequences and from how often those sequences occurred across donors. An earlier analysis of nearly 600 of the donors applied high-throughput TCR beta sequencing to assess whether each TCR beta V gene segment acted as functional or pseudogenic. Donor age, sex, ethnicity and CMV serostatus were compiled alongside the repertoire data. A later genetic analysis used genome-wide SNP genotypes for about 65% of the 666 donors, treating that subset as a discovery cohort. All discovery cohort repertoires had been generated using a single sequencing platform. Class I and class II HLA loci were covered by the typing at four-digit resolution. The number of donors typed differed by locus, with roughly 620-640 for A, B, C, DRB1 and DQB1, 522 for DQA1, about 610 for DPA1, and around 430 for DPB1. About five DR-DQ haplotypes were handled as single units for association and clustering, since linkage in the cohort was strong. Across approximately 400 genotyped donors of the cohort, an average of about 240,000 unique TCR beta nucleotide sequences per donor were sequenced, and roughly a sixth of those sequences were non-productive.

The cohort comprised 710 or so healthy bone marrow donors. At the time of sampling, all cohort members were nominally healthy, though unrecorded immune exposures were likely present. CMV serostatus was positive for about 270 and negative for about 55% of the roughly 670 cohort members, and was not recorded for this donor. A peripheral blood sample was collected from each donor, and TCR beta sequencing was performed on peripheral blood mononuclear cells. The Qiagen DNeasy Blood Extraction Kit was used to extract genomic DNA from the blood cell samples. Turning to this clone: The specificity of this receptor is unknown. Per-nucleotide qualities are absent, and no much larger clonotype sits a single base away.

Paper-wide results and their limitations: A later analysis reported that several top co-occurrence clusters appeared linked to parvovirus B19, influenza, CMV and Epstein-Barr virus. In an earlier analysis of 587 of the donors, most TCR beta V segments appeared in productive rearrangements about 90% or about 30% of the time, broadly matching IMGT annotations. According to the authors, the approach could potentially be generalized to other disease states and immunological phenotypes. Strong co-occurrence of HLA alleles, especially DR and DQ, made assigning TCR associations to individual alleles difficult. Because the 87-base-pair reads could not distinguish some IMGT-functional V segments, including TRBV6-2 and TRBV6-3, those segments were excluded. Most TCR sequences were observed very rarely across donors, whereas some public TCRs were present in many individuals. Because HLA typing was unavailable for some donors at each locus, only the typed subset was used in association tests. A few of the identified cytomegalovirus-associated TCR beta chains were confirmed in vitro to be specific for cytomegalovirus antigens. Correlated functional status among segregating V segments might reflect linkage disequilibrium, but an unknown experimental factor could not be ruled out. A total of 150 to 200 TCR beta chains were listed by the study as associated with cytomegalovirus. Roughly uniform sequencing depth across donors was assumed in presence/absence analyses, although this assumption may not hold. In a later genetic analysis, fewer N-insertions in productive TCRs were reported among donors in an Asian-associated ancestry cluster than the roughly 640-donor mean. At a false discovery rate of 0.05, a later analysis linked under 20,000 TCR beta sequences to specific HLA alleles. Only TCR beta chains were sequenced in this cohort, and the absence of alpha or paired-chain data limited detectable features. In a later genetic analysis, a missense DCLRE1C variant was associated with V-gene and J-gene trimming of TCR beta chains, and the association was replicated in an independent cohort. The only immune exposure information available for the cohort was CMV serostatus. A further reported finding was that TCR beta sequences accurately predicted the HLA-A and HLA-B alleles for most subjects in the first cohort. In a later analysis, the rate of TCR association differed among HLA loci, with DRB1 alleles having the most associated TCRs and HLA-C alleles having the fewest. A cluster of highly shared sequence variants was judged likely to represent a technical artifact of the sequencing pipeline. In a later analysis, most CMV-associated TCR beta chains were found to appear HLA-restricted, with HLA associations seemingly driven largely by CMV exposure. The classifier was reported to diagnose cytomegalovirus status with high specificity and sensitivity in both the original and validation cohorts. In a later analysis, HLA-associated TCR beta chains showed more clonal expansion and lower generation probabilities than non-associated chains that were equally common. The earlier analysis of 450 to 700 of the donors excluded approximately 17 rarely observed V segments, including chromosome 9 orphons, because counts were too low.

The CDR3 runs 13 amino acids, cysteine and phenylalanine included. Of all the DNA, just the CDR3 is kept, 39 bases in frame from base 1. The V and J ends are trimmed by 2 bases and 4 bases, leaving 9 bases between them. CDR1 SGHTS and CDR2 YDEGEE are derived from the germline V gene. Library prep was done by the immunoSEQ multiplex PCR assay. The multiplex PCR relied on a mix of 60 forward primers for TCR Vbeta segments and 13 reverse primers for TCR Jbeta segments. The CDR3 region of rearranged TCR beta genes was amplified from genomic DNA by a multiplex PCR assay. The Illumina HiSeq System was used to sequence the amplified TCR beta libraries as 87-base-pair reads. The paper's data handling went like this. A later analysis counted 75 million to 100 million unique TCR beta chains across the 650 to 700 repertoires, and some 11 million of these chains were shared by at least two donors. A nearest-neighbor algorithm error-corrected the raw reads and collapsed the reads into unique sequences, merging closely related sequences to remove PCR and sequencing errors. Alignment of CDR3 sequences to IMGT reference sequences was used to assign V, D and J gene segments. For a sequence to be retained, a match of at least six nucleotides was required to both a V gene segment and a J gene segment. A rearrangement was called productive if the CDR3 had no stop codons and remained in frame with V and J, and every other rearrangement was called non-productive. Following IMGT convention, CDR3 was defined as the stretch from the second conserved V-encoded cysteine to the conserved J-encoded phenylalanine. In an earlier analysis of around 570 of the donors, sequences lacking an unambiguous match to a single V gene segment were excluded. In an earlier analysis of some 590 of the donors, a V segment was called functional when productive rearrangements were above 56.7%, and segregating when the standard deviation between donors exceeded 5%. A statistical classification framework was built for diagnosing cytomegalovirus status from the catalog of TCR beta chain sequences. V and J gene assignment, in a later analysis, came from comparing TCR nucleotide sequences with IMGT/GENE-DB human TR gene sequences. The TCRdist pipeline was used in a later analysis to assign CDR3 sequences and most-parsimonious VDJ recombination scenarios. In a later analysis, each TCR beta chain was defined by its CDR3 amino acid sequence together with its V-gene family, and reads without a unique V-gene family were excluded. As a way to deal with suspected cross-contamination and a sequencing artifact, a later analysis dropped under 600 nucleotide sequences that were highly shared and had low generation probability. For each public chain, a later analysis derived a clonal expansion index from normalized ranks of inferred template counts within each repertoire. In a later analysis, generation probabilities were computed using a VDJ recombination model fitted to out-of-frame rearrangements, and the results were checked against IGoR. In a later analysis, hypergeometric tests were used to score TCR-TCR, TCR-HLA and TCR-CMV co-occurrence, with a repertoire-size bias correction applied to TCR pairs. To estimate false discovery rates, a later analysis permuted the HLA or CMV assignments 20 times. In a later analysis, co-occurring TCRs were grouped with DBSCAN, and TCRdist sequence similarity was added when clustering was performed within HLA-allele-positive subsets. Co-occurrence clustering excluded repertoires with fewer than 30,000 or more than 120,000 public chains, plus five with anomalous nucleotide sharing. The table comes from immuneACCESS by way of TCRdb, which keeps in-frame sequences with V and J called. Part of the clones is missing from these tables; in studies checked, under half for an unresolved V gene and the rest for unknown reasons. That table gives V, J and clone size, and the DNA gave D and trimming. Counted in this sample were approximately 180,000 clones; 70% to 85% of them appeared once. The ten largest make up under 3% of the sample.

Sequencing was carried out using PBMCs. Rearrangement joined TRBV5-8 to TRBJ1-2; a tentative D call is TRBD1 (5 bases match). The receptor comes from a human donor in good health. The CDR3 region reads CASSFGQGYGYTF. In nucleotide form, the sequence is TGTGCCAGCAGCTTTGGCCAGGGCTATGGCTACACCTTC. Here the CDR3 is joined to the reference TRBV5-8 and TRBJ1-2 genes, and the full variable domain is: EAGVTQSPTHLIKTRGQQATLRCSPISGHTSVYWYQQALGLGLQFLLWYDEGEERNRGNFPPRFSGRQFPNYSSELNVNALELEDSALYLCASSFGQGYGYTFGSGTRLTVV.